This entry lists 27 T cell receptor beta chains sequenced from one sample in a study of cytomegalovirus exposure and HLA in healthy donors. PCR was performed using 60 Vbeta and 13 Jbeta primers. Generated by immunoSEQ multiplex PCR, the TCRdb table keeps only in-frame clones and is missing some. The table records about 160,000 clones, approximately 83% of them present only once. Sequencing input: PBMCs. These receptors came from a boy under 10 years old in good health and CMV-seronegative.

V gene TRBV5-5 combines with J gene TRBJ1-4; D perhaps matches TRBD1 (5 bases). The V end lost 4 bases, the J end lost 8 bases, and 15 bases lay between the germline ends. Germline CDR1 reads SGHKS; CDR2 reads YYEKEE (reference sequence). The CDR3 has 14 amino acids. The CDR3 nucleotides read TGTGCCAGCAGCGGGAGCGGGGGGGAAGAAAAACTGTTTTTT. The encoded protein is CASSGSGGEEKLFF.

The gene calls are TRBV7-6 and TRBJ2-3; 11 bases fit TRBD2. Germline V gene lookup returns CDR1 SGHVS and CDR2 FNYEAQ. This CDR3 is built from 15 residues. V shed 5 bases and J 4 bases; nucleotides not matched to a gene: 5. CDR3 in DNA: TGTGCCAGCAGCATTAGCGGGGGGGCCGCAGATACGCAGTATTTT. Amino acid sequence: CASSISGGAADTQYF.

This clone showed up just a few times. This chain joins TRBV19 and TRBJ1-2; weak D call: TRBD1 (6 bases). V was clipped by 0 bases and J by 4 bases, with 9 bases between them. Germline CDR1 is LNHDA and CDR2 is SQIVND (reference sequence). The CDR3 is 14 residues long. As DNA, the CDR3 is TGTGCCAGTAGTATAGAGGGGGCCCTCTATGGCTACACCTTC. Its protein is CASSIEGALYGYTF.

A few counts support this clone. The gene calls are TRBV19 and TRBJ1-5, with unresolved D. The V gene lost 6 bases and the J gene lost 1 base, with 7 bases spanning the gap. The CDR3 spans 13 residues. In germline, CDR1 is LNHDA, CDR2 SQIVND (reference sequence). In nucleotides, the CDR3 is TGTGCCAGTAGCCCTAAGAGCAATCAGCCCCAGCATTTT. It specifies CASSPKSNQPQHF. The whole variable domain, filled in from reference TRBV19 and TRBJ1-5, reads DGGITQSPKYLFRKEGQNVTLSCEQNLNHDAMYWYRQDPGQGLRLIYYSQIVNDFQKGDIAEGYSVSREKKESFPLTVTSAQKNPTAFYLCASSPKSNQPQHFGDGTRLSIL.

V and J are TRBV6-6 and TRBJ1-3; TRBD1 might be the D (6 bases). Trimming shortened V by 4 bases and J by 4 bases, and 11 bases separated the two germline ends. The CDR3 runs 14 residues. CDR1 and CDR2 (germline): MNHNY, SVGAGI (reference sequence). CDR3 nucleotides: TGTGCCAGCAGTTCTACAGGGCCGGGAAACACCATATATTTT. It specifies CASSSTGPGNTIYF.

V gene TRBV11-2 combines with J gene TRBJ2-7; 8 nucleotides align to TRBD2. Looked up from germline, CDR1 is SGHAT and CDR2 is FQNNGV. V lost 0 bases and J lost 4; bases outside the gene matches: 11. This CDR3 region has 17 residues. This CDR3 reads CASSLDPRSGGFYEQYV. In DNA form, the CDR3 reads TGTGCCAGCAGCTTAGACCCCCGGAGCGGGGGATTTTACGAGCAGTACGTC.

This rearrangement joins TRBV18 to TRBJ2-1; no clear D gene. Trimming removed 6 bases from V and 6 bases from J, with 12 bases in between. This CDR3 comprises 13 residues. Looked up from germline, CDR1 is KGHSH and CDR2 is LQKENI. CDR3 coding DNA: TGTGCCAGCTCGCCCGCGCTCACCAATGAGCAGTTCTTC. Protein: CASSPALTNEQFF.

CDR3 residues: CASRAGWNTEAFF. DNA for the CDR3: TGTGCCAGCAGGGCGGGTTGGAACACTGAAGCTTTCTTT. This chain links TRBV27 with TRBJ1-1; D gene unclear. The CDR3 is made up of 13 amino acids. Germline loops: CDR1 MNHEY, CDR2 SMNVEV (reference sequence). V gave up 6 bases and J gave up 1 base, with 9 bases separating them.

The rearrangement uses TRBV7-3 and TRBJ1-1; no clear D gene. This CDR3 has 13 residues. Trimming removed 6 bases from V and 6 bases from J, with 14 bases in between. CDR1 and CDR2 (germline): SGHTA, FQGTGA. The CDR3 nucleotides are TGTGCCAGCAGTCGAACGGAGTTCTCTGAAGCTTTCTTT. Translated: CASSRTEFSEAFF.

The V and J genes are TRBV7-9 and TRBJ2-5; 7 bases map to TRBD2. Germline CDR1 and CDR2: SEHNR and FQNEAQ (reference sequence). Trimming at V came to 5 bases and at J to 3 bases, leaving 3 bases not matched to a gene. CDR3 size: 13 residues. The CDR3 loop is CASSLLAEETQYF. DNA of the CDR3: TGTGCCAGCAGCCTCCTAGCGGAAGAGACCCAGTACTTC.

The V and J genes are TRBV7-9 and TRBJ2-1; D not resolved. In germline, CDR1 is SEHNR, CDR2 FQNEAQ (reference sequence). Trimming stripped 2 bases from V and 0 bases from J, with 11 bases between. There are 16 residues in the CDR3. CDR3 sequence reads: CASSLTAPLSYNEQFF. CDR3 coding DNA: TGTGCCAGCAGCTTAACTGCACCACTCTCCTACAATGAGCAGTTCTTC.

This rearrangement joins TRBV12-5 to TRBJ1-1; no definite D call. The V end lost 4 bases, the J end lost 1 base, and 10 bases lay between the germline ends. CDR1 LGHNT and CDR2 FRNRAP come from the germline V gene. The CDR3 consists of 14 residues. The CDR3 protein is CASGSRRENTEAFF. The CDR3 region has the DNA TGTGCTAGTGGTTCCCGGCGGGAGAACACTGAAGCTTTCTTT. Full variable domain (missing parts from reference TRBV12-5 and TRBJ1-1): DARVTQTPRHKVTEMGQEVTMRCQPILGHNTVFWYRQTMMQGLELLAYFRNRAPLDDSGMPKDRFSAEMPDATLATLKIQPSEPRDSAVYFCASGSRRENTEAFFGQGTRLTVV.

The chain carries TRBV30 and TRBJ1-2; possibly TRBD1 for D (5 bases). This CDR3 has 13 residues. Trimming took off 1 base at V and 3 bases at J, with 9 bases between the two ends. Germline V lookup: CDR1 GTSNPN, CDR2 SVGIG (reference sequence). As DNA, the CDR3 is TGTGCCTGGAGTGGACAGAGCTACTATGGCTACACCTTC. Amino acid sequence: CAWSGQSYYGYTF.

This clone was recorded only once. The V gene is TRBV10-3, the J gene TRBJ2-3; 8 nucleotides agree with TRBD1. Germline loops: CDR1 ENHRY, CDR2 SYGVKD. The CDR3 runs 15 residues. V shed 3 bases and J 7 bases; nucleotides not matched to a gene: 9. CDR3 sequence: CAISDQGAVINTQYF. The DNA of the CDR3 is TGTGCCATCAGTGATCAGGGGGCCGTCATAAATACGCAGTATTTT.

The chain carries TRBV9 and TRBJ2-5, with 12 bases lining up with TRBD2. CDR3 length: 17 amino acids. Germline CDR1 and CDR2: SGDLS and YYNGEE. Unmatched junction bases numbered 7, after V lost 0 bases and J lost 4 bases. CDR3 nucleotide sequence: TGTGCCAGCAGCGTAGCCCCGACTAGCGGGAGCGCAGAGACCCAGTACTTC. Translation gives CASSVAPTSGSAETQYF. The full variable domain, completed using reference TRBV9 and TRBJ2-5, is DSGVTQTPKHLITATGQRVTLRCSPRSGDLSVYWYQQSLDQGLQFLIQYYNGEERAKGNILERFSAQQFPDLHSELNLSSLELGDSALYFCASSVAPTSGSAETQYFGPGTRLLVL.

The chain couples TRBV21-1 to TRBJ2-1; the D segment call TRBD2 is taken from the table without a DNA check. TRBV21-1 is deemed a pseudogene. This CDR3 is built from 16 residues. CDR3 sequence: CASSRTLAGGPNEQFF. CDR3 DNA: TGTGCCAGCAGCAGGACCCTAGCGGGGGGGCCCAATGAGCAGTTCTTC.

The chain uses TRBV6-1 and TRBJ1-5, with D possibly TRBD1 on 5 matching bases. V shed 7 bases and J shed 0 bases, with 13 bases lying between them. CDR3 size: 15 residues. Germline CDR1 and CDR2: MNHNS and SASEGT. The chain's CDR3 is CASTPGPNSNQPQHF. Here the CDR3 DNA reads TGTGCCAGCACCCCAGGGCCTAATAGCAATCAGCCCCAGCATTTT.

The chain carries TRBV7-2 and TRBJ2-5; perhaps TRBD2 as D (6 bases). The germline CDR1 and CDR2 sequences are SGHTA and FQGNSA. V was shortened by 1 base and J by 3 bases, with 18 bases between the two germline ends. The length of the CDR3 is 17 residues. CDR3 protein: CASSLVVYGREEETQYF. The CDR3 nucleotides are TGTGCCAGCAGCTTAGTCGTGTACGGCAGGGAGGAAGAGACCCAGTACTTC.

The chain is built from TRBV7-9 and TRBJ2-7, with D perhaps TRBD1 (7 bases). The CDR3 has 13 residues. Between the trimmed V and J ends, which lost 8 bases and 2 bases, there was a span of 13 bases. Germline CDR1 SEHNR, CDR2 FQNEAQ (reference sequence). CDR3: CASGQEGPYEQYV. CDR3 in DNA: TGTGCCAGCGGACAGGAGGGGCCCTACGAGCAGTACGTC.

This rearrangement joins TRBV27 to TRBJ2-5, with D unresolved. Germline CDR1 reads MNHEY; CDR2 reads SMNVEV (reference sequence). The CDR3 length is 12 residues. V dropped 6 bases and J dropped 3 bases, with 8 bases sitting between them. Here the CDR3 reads CASRLYKETQYF. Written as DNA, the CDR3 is TGTGCCAGCAGGCTATATAAAGAGACCCAGTACTTC.

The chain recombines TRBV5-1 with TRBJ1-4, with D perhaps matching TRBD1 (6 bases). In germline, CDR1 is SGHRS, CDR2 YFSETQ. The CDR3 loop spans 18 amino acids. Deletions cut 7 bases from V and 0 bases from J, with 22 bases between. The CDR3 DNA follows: TGCGCCAGCCGGGACAACCCCAGGGGTTCAGCAACTAATGAAAAACTGTTTTTT. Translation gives CASRDNPRGSATNEKLFF.

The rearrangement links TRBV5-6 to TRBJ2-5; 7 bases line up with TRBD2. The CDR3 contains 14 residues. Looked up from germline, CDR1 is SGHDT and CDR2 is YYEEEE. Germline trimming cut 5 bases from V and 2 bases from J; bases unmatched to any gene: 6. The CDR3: CASRTTSLQETQYF. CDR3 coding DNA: TGTGCCAGCAGGACGACTAGCTTACAAGAGACCCAGTACTTC.

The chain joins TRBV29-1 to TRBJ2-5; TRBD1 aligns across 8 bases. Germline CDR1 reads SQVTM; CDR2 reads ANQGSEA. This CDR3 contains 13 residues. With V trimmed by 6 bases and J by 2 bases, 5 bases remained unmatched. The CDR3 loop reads CSVTGAIQETQYF. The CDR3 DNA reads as TGCAGCGTGACAGGGGCGATTCAAGAGACCCAGTACTTC.

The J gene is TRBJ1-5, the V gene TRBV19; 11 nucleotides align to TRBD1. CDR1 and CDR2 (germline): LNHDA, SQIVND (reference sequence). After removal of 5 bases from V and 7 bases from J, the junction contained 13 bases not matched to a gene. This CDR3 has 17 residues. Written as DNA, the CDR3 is TGTGCCAGTAGTCTAAAAGCTGGGACAGGGGGGAAGCAGCCCCAGCATTTT. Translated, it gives CASSLKAGTGGKQPQHF.

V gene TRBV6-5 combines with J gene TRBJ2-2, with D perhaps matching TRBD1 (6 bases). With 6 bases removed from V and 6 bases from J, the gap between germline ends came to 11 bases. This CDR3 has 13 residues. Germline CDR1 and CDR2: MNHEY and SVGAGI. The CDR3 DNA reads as TGTGCCAGCAGCCAGGGGTATTCCGGGGAGCTGTTTTTT. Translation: CASSQGYSGELFF.

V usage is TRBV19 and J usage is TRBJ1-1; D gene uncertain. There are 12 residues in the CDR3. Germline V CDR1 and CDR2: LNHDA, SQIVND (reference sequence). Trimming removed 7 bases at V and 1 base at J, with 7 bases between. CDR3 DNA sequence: TGTGCCAGTAACTTCAAGAACACTGAAGCTTTCTTT. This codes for CASNFKNTEAFF.

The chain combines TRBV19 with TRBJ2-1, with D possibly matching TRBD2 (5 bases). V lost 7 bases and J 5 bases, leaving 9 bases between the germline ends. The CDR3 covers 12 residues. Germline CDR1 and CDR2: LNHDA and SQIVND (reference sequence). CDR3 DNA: TGTGCCAGTATCGGAGCGGACAATGAGCAGTTCTTC. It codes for CASIGADNEQFF.